The entry below gives a single T cell receptor (beta chain) sequence along with its context. Germline V lookup: CDR1 MNHNS, CDR2 SASEGT. V was pared by 4 bases and J by 0 bases, with 7 bases of the junction left unmatched. The CDR3 contains 16 residues. The data belong to a study of blood T cell repertoires in COVID-19. Libraries were prepared by immunoSEQ multiplex PCR; TCRdb keeps only in-frame clonotypes and omits some of them. Here the sample spans approximately 230,000 clones, approximately 80% being singletons. The genes are TRBV6-1 and TRBJ2-7; 9 bases fit TRBD2. Sample: peripheral blood. This TCR came from a man older than 75 with acute or convalescent COVID-19. CDR3 nucleotide sequence: TGTGCCAGCAGTGTGGGACTAGCCTCCCTCTCCTACGAGCAGTACTTC. Amino acid sequence: CASSVGLASLSYEQYF.